This TCR beta chain came from a study of blood T cell repertoires in COVID-19 (TCRdb year 2020). With respect to the entire study: Samples from collaborators originated in the United States, Italy and Spain and spanned both the acute and convalescent phases of COVID-19. The material from the prospective study consisted of cDNA or gDNA derived from T cells, B-cell-depleted T cells, or PBMCs. The dataset comprised deeply sampled blood TCRbeta repertoires from subjects exposed to, actively infected with, or recovered from COVID-19. A freely available public database, intended as a resource for researchers studying the immune response to SARS-CoV-2, is where the repertoires were released. Samples came from the ongoing ImmuneRACE study (first 160 participants) plus 1,254 subjects from 6 global collaborators. A de-identified subject ID, COVID-19 status, age in years and sex were almost always included in the sample metadata. Where HLA class I and class II types were available, the types were taken from metadata supplied by the sample provider, not from assay-based typing. Findings and caveats that apply to the study as a whole: The amount of clinical and demographic metadata varied by source and participant and was provided uncurated.

Whole blood was collected in K2EDTA tubes by collaborating institutions according to the institutions' own protocols. Collaborator samples were shipped for TCRbeta analysis as frozen whole blood, isolated PBMCs, or DNA extracted from either sample type. V is pruned by 8 bases and J by 5 bases, leaving 9 bases of the junction without a gene match. Reading from cysteine to phenylalanine, the CDR3 counts 15 amino acids. The entry retains the CDR3 DNA only, 45 bases that are in frame from base 1. Reading the germline V gene (reference sequence) gives CDR1 MNHEY and CDR2 SMNVEV. TCRbeta CDR3 regions were amplified from genomic DNA by means of the immunoSEQ Assay, a bias-controlled multiplex PCR. The original methods were these. The number of nucleated cells in each sample was estimated by amplification of reference gene primers within the assay. To quantify the absolute abundance of each unique TCRbeta CDR3 rearrangement, sequence reads were collapsed and filtered. For each sample, productive Simpson clonality was calculated as the square root of Simpson's diversity index over productive rearrangements. In its TCRdb copy, this immuneACCESS table keeps in-frame sequences only and misses some clones. Where compared with another copy, unresolved V genes explain less than half of these, and the others have no known cause. The DNA gave D and trimming, while V, J and clone size come from that table. In this sample the table shows fewer than 400,000 clones, 85% of which occur a single time. Roughly 3.4% of the sample is in the top ten clones.

About this clone: This receptor's antigen is unknown. Per-base quality was not reported, and no clone a single base away is much larger than it.

The sample comprised peripheral blood. This clonotype was obtained from a young woman with acute or convalescent COVID-19. The chain joins TRBV27 to TRBJ2-2; TRBD1 agrees with 9 junctional bases. The nucleotide sequence reads as follows: TGTGCCAGCCCCCCGGGACAGGGTGATACCGGGGAGCTGTTTTTT. It specifies CASPPGQGDTGELFF.